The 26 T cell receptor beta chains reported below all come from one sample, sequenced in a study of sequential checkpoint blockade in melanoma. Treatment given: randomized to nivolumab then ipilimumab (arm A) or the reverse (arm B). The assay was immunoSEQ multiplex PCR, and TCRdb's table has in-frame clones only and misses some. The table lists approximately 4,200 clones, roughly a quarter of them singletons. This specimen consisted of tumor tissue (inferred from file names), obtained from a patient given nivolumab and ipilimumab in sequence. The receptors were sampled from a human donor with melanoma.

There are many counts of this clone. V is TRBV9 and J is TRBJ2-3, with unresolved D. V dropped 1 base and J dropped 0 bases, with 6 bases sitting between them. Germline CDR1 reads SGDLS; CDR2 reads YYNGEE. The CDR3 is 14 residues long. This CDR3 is CASSVSWSTDTQYF. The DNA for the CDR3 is TGTGCCAGCAGCGTATCGTGGAGCACAGATACGCAGTATTTT. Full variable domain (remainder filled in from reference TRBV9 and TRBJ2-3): DSGVTQTPKHLITATGQRVTLRCSPRSGDLSVYWYQQSLDQGLQFLIQYYNGEERAKGNILERFSAQQFPDLHSELNLSSLELGDSALYFCASSVSWSTDTQYFGPGTRLTVL.

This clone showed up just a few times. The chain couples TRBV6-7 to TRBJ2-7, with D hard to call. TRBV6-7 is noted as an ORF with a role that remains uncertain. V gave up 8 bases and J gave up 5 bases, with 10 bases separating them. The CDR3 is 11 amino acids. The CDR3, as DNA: TGTGCCAGCGTAAAGGGCCACGAGCAGTACTTC. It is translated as CASVKGHEQYF.

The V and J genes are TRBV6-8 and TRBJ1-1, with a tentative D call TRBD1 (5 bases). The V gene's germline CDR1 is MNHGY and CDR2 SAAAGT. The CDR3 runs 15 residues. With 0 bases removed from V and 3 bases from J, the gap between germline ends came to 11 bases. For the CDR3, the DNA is TGTGCCAGCAGTTACTCGAGCAGGGTATACACTGAAGCTTTCTTT. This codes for CASSYSSRVYTEAFF.

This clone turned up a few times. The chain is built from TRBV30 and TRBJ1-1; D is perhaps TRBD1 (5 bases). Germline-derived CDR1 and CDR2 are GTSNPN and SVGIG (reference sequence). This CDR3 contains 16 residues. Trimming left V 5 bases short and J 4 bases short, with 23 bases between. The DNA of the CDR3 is TGTGCCTGGCTGGGACTGAACCCGGGTTCCGGCACTGAAGCTTTCTTT. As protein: CAWLGLNPGSGTEAFF.

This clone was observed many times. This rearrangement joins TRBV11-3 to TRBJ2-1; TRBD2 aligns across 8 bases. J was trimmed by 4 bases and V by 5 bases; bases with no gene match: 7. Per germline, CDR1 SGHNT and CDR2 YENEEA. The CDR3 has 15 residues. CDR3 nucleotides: TGTGCCAGCAGCCTTACCGGGACTAGTTACAATGAGCAGTTCTTC. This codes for CASSLTGTSYNEQFF.

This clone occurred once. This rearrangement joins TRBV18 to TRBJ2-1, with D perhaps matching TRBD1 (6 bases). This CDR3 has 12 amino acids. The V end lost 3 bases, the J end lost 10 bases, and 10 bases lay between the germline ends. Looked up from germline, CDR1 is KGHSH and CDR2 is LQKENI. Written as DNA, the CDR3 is TGTGCCAGCTCACCGTCCGGGACAGAGCAGTTCTTC. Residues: CASSPSGTEQFF.

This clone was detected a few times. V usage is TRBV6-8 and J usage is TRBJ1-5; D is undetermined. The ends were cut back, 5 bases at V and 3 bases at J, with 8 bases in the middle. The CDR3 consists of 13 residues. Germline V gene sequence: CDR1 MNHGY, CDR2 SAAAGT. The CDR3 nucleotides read TGTGCCAGCAGTGGTGGGTTCAATCAGCCCCAGCATTTT. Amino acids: CASSGGFNQPQHF.

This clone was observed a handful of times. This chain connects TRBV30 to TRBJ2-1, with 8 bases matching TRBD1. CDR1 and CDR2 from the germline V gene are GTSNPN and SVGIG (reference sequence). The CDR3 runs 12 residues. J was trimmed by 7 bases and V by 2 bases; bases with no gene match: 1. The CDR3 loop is CAWSNRGNEQFF. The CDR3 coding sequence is TGTGCCTGGAGTAACAGGGGGAATGAGCAGTTCTTC.

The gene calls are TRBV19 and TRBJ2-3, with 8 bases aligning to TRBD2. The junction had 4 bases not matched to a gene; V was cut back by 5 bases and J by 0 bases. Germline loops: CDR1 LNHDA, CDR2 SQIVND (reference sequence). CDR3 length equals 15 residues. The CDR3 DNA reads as TGTGCCAGTAGTGTCCCGGGAGGGAGCACAGATACGCAGTATTTT. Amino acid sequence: CASSVPGGSTDTQYF.

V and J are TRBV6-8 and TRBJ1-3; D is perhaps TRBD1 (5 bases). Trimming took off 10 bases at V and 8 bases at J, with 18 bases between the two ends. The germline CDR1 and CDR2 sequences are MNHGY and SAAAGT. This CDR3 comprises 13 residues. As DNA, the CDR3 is TGTGCCATCAAGTGGGGATCGGGGGACACCATATATTTT. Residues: CAIKWGSGDTIYF.

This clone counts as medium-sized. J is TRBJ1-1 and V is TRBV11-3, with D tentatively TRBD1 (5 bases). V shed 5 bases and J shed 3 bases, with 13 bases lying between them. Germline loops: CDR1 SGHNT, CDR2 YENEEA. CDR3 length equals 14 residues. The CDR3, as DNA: TGTGCCAGCAGCCTCCCAGGGACGCACACTGAAGCTTTCTTT. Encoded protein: CASSLPGTHTEAFF.

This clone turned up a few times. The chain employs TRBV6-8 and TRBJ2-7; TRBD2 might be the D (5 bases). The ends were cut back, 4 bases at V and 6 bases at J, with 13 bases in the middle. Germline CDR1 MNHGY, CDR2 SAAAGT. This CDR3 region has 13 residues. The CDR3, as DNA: TGTGCCAGCAGTTCTACGGACGCGGGCGAGCAGTACTTC. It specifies CASSSTDAGEQYF.

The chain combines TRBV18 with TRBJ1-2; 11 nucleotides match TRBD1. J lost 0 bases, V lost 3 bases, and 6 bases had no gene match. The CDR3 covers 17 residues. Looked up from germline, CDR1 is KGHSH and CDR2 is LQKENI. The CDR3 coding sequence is TGTGCCAGCTCACCGCTGGACAGGGGGCAAGCTAACTATGGCTACACCTTC. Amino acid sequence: CASSPLDRGQANYGYTF.

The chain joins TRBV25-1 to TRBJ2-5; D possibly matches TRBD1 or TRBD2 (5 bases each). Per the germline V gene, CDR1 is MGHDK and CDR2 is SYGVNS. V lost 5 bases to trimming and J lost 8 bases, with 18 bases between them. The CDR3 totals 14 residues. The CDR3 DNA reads TGTGCCAGCAGTACGGGGACGGTTGGGAAAACCCAGTACTTC. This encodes CASSTGTVGKTQYF.

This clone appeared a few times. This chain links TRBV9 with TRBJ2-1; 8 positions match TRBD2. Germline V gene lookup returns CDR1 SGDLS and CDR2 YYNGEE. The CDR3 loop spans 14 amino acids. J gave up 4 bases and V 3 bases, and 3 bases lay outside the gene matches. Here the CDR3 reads CASSGSGGYNEQFF. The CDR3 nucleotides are TGTGCCAGCAGCGGCAGCGGGGGTTACAATGAGCAGTTCTTC.

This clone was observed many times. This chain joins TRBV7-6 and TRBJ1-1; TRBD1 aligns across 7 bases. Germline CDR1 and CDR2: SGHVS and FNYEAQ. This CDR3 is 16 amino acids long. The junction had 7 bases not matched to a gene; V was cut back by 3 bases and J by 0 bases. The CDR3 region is CASSLTRGRMNTEAFF. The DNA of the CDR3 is TGTGCCAGCAGCTTGACCAGGGGGAGAATGAACACTGAAGCTTTCTTT.

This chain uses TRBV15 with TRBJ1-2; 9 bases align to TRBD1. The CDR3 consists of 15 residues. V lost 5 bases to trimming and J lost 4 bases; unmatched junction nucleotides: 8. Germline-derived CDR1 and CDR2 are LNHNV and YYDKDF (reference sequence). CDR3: CATSENRGQVYGYTF. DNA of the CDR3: TGTGCCACCAGCGAGAACAGGGGGCAGGTCTATGGCTACACCTTC.

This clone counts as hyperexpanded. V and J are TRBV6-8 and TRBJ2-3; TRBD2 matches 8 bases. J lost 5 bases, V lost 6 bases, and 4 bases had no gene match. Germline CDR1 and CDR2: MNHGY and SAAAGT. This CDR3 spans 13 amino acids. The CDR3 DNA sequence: TGTGCCAGCAGCGGGGGGGCCCGAGATACGCAGTATTTT. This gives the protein CASSGGARDTQYF.

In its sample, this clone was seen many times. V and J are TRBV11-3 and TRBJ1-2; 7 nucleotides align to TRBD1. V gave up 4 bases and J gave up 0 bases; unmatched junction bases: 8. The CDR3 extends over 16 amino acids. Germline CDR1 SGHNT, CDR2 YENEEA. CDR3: CASSSPGQLSNYGYTF. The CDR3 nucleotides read TGTGCCAGCAGCTCCCCGGGACAGCTATCTAACTATGGCTACACCTTC.

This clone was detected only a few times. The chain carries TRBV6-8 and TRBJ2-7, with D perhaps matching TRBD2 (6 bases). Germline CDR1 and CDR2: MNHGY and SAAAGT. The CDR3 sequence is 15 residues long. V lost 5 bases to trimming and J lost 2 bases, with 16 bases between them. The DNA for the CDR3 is TGTGCCAGCAGTCCACCTAGCGTTATCACCTACGAGCAGTACTTC. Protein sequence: CASSPPSVITYEQYF.

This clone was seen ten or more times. The CDR3 region is CASSLSSEGFYNEQFF. CDR3 nucleotide sequence: TGTGCCAGCAGCTTATCGAGCGAGGGGTTTTACAATGAGCAGTTCTTC. The chain uses TRBV11-3 and TRBJ2-1; perhaps D is TRBD1 or TRBD2 (5 bases each). The CDR3 sequence is 16 residues long. With 2 bases removed from V and 4 bases from J, the gap between germline ends came to 15 bases. Per the germline V gene, CDR1 is SGHNT and CDR2 is YENEEA. Combining the CDR3 with reference TRBV11-3 and TRBJ2-1 gives the whole variable domain EAGVVQSPRYKIIEKKQPVAFWCNPISGHNTLYWYLQNLGQGPELLIRYENEEAVDDSQLPKDRFSAERLKGVDSTLKIQPAELGDSAVYLCASSLSSEGFYNEQFFGPGTRLTVL.

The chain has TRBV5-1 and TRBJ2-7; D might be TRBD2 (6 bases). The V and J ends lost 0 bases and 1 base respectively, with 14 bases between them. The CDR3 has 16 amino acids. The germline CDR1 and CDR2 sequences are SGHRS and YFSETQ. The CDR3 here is CASSLGAGQGSYEQYF. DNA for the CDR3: TGCGCCAGCAGCTTGGGCGCGGGGCAGGGATCCTACGAGCAGTACTTC.

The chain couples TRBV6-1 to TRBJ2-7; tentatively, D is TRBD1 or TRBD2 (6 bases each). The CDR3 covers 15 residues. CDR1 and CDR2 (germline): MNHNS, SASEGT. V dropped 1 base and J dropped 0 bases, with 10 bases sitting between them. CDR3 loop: CASSEVGGSSYEQYF. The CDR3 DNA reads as TGTGCCAGCAGTGAAGTAGGGGGGTCCTCCTACGAGCAGTACTTC.

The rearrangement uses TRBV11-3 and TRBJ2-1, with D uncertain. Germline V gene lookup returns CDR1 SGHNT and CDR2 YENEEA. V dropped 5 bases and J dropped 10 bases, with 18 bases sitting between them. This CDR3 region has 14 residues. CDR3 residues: CASSPASRAAEQFF. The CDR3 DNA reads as TGTGCCAGCAGCCCTGCCTCTAGGGCAGCAGAGCAGTTCTTC.

CDR3 DNA sequence: TGTGCCAGCAGCGATGCCGGGACTAGCGATGATGAGCAGTTCTTC. This encodes CASSDAGTSDDEQFF. The chain carries TRBV9 and TRBJ2-1, with 10 bases matching TRBD2. Trimming took 3 bases from V and 8 from J; bases not matched to a gene: 8. CDR1 is SGDLS, CDR2 YYNGEE, per germline. The CDR3 is made up of 15 amino acids.

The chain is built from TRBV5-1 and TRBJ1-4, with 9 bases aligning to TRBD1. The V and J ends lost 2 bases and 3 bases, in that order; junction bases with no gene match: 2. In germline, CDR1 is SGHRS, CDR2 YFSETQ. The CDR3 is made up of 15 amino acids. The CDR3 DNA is TGCGCCAGCAGCTTATGGGACAGGGCTAATGAAAAACTGTTTTTT. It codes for CASSLWDRANEKLFF.